The 20 T cell receptor beta chains below come from one sample, sequenced in a study of T-cell memory formation after mild COVID-19. TCRdb re-analysed the 5' RACE reads in MiXCR, keeping a single row per CDR3 protein. The sample includes about 360,000 distinct CDR3 sequences, 10% to 15% seen only once; the top ten take over 20%. Input material: PBMCs or a T cell subset sorted from them (not recorded which). Receptor source: a young man who had mild COVID-19 (a few samples of this study predate the infection). Cell type and time point are not known.

The V call is TRBV6-6, the J call TRBJ2-7; D call uncertain. Germline-derived CDR1 and CDR2 are MNHNY and SVGAGI (reference sequence). V shed 4 bases and J shed 2 bases, with 9 bases lying between them. The CDR3 loop spans 13 amino acids. This CDR3 reads CASSFDGPYEQYF. The CDR3 DNA reads as TGTGCCAGCAGTTTTGACGGACCCTACGAGCAGTACTTC.

This clonotype turned up a few times. The genes are TRBV6-4 and TRBJ2-1; the match to TRBD2 covers 8 bases. The ends lost 2 bases at V and 4 bases at J; junction bases unmatched: 4. The germline gives CDR1 MRHNA, CDR2 SNTAGT. The CDR3 runs to 15 residues. CDR3 DNA sequence: TGTGCCAGCAGTGACATCGGGGGGGAGTACAATGAGCAGTTCTTC. Amino acids: CASSDIGGEYNEQFF.

This clonotype was recorded many times. The chain combines TRBV6-6 with TRBJ2-3; D unresolved. The CDR3 loop spans 13 amino acids. The germline gives CDR1 MNHNY, CDR2 SVGAGI (reference sequence). The V and J ends lost 5 bases and 0 bases respectively, with 6 bases between them. This CDR3 reads CASSTPSTDTQYF. In DNA, the CDR3 is TGTGCCAGCAGTACTCCCAGCACAGATACGCAGTATTTT.

The chain couples TRBV20-1 to TRBJ1-4, with 7 nucleotides matching TRBD1. The CDR3 loop spans 14 amino acids. Germline CDR1 is DFQATT and CDR2 is SNEGSKA (reference sequence). Trimming took 3 bases from V and 7 from J; bases not matched to a gene: 8. CDR3 sequence (DNA): TGCAGTGCTAGGTACAGGGGATGGAGTGAAAAACTGTTTTTT. Translated: CSARYRGWSEKLFF.

This clonotype was seen a handful of times. V is TRBV7-3 and J is TRBJ1-1, with TRBD1 matching 8 bases. The CDR3 covers 16 residues. The trim removed 4 bases at V and 0 bases at J, leaving 7 bases unmatched. Germline CDR1 SGHTA, CDR2 FQGTGA. The CDR3 protein is CASSSLDRAMNTEAFF. The CDR3 bases are TGTGCCAGCAGCTCCTTGGACAGGGCTATGAACACTGAAGCTTTCTTT.

With regard to this clonotype: One junction end does not reproduce the germline sequence, and a read error may be involved. The chain carries TRBV7-2 and TRBJ1-6; TRBD1 might be the D (5 bases). This CDR3 is built from 15 residues. Per the germline V gene, CDR1 is SGHTA and CDR2 is FQGNSA. CDR3 sequence reads: CASSIAGGGQSPLHF. For the CDR3, the DNA is TGTGCCAGCAGCATAGCCGGGGGGGGTCAGTCACCCCTCCACTTT.

This clonotype showed up just a few times. The chain carries TRBV29-1 and TRBJ2-4, with D possibly being TRBD1 (5 bases). The CDR3 consists of 14 residues. V gave up 3 bases and J gave up 0 bases, with 9 bases separating them. The V gene's germline CDR1 is SQVTM and CDR2 ANQGSEA. The CDR3 protein is CSVEPQGAKNIQYF. Written as DNA, the CDR3 is TGCAGCGTTGAGCCTCAGGGAGCCAAAAACATTCAGTACTTC. Full variable domain (remainder filled in from reference TRBV29-1 and TRBJ2-4): SAVISQKPSRDICQRGTSLTIQCQVDSQVTMMFWYRQQPGQSLTLIATANQGSEATYESGFVIDKFPISRPNLTFSTLTVSNMSPEDSSIYLCSVEPQGAKNIQYFGAGTRLSVL.

The chain is built from TRBV20-1 and TRBJ2-2; no reliable D call. V gave up 0 bases and J gave up 3 bases, with 8 bases separating them. Looked up from germline, CDR1 is DFQATT and CDR2 is SNEGSKA (reference sequence). CDR3 length: 14 amino acids. CDR3 sequence: CSARDPSHTGELFF. In DNA, the CDR3 is TGCAGTGCTAGAGACCCCTCGCACACCGGGGAGCTGTTTTTT.

This chain uses TRBV27 with TRBJ1-6, with a possible D match to TRBD1 (6 bases). The germline V and J ends were trimmed by 7 bases and 0 bases, with 19 bases remaining between them. Per the germline V gene, CDR1 is MNHEY and CDR2 is SMNVEV (reference sequence). This CDR3 region has 18 residues. The CDR3 protein is CASIYGVGASSYNSPLHF. The CDR3 bases are TGTGCCAGCATTTATGGGGTGGGGGCGAGCTCCTATAATTCACCCCTCCACTTT.

This chain uses TRBV7-2 with TRBJ1-1, with a weak D call TRBD1 (5 bases). Trimming shortened V by 5 bases and J by 2 bases, and 15 bases separated the two germline ends. The CDR3 contains 15 residues. Germline CDR1 and CDR2: SGHTA and FQGNSA. The CDR3 DNA sequence: TGTGCCAGCAGCGTATCCGGGGCGCTAAACACTGAAGCTTTCTTT. It yields the protein CASSVSGALNTEAFF.

The rearrangement uses TRBV7-2 and TRBJ2-3; 7 bases agree with TRBD2. CDR3 size: 16 residues. The V and J ends lost 2 bases and 5 bases, in that order; junction bases with no gene match: 10. Germline loops: CDR1 SGHTA, CDR2 FQGNSA. The CDR3 protein is CASSLITGGVKDTQYF. CDR3 DNA sequence: TGTGCCAGCAGCTTAATCACGGGGGGAGTTAAAGATACGCAGTATTTT. Full variable domain (rest looked up from reference TRBV7-2 and TRBJ2-3): GAGVSQSPSNKVTEKGKDVELRCDPISGHTALYWYRQSLGQGLEFLIYFQGNSAPDKSGLPSDRFSAERTGGSVSTLTIQRTQQEDSAVYLCASSLITGGVKDTQYFGPGTRLTVL.

The chain has TRBV18 and TRBJ2-3; possibly TRBD2 for D (6 bases). Trimming removed 3 bases at V and 2 bases at J, with 15 bases between. Germline V gene lookup returns CDR1 KGHSH and CDR2 LQKENI. This CDR3 is built from 16 residues. The CDR3 DNA sequence: TGTGCCAGCTCACCCCGGGGAGCGGGCCCCACAGATACGCAGTATTTT. Its protein product is CASSPRGAGPTDTQYF.

This clonotype was counted ten times or more. V gene TRBV29-1 combines with J gene TRBJ1-1, with 8 bases identical to TRBD1. CDR1 and CDR2 (germline): SQVTM, ANQGSEA. CDR3 length equals 14 residues. V was pared by 3 bases and J by 11 bases, with 14 bases of the junction left unmatched. In nucleotides, the CDR3 is TGCAGCGTTGAGCACGGGACAGGAAACATTTTGGCTTTCTTT. This translates into CSVEHGTGNILAFF.

This clonotype was observed a handful of times. CDR3 amino acids: CATSDKTGGGEKLFF. DNA of the CDR3: TGTGCCACCAGTGATAAGACAGGGGGAGGTGAAAAACTGTTTTTT. The chain joins TRBV24-1 to TRBJ1-4; 9 nucleotides agree with TRBD1. With V trimmed by 3 bases and J by 7 bases, 5 bases remained unmatched. The CDR3 is 15 residues long. The V gene's germline CDR1 is KGHDR and CDR2 SFDVKD.

The rearrangement uses TRBV18 and TRBJ1-1; no clear D gene. V was clipped by 0 bases and J by 0 bases, with 5 bases between them. The CDR3 has 14 amino acids. Germline V gene lookup returns CDR1 KGHSH and CDR2 LQKENI. DNA of the CDR3: TGTGCCAGCTCACCACCTTCCCTGAACACTGAAGCTTTCTTT. This sequence encodes CASSPPSLNTEAFF.

In this sample, this clonotype turned up a few times. In nucleotides, the CDR3 is TGCAGTGCTAGACCCGGGACAGGGAACACCGGGGAGCTGTTTTTT. It codes for CSARPGTGNTGELFF. This chain joins TRBV20-1 and TRBJ2-2, with TRBD1 identical over 8 bases. Trimming at V came to 2 bases and at J to 1 base, leaving 3 bases not matched to a gene. CDR3 length equals 15 residues. The germline CDR1 and CDR2 sequences are DFQATT and SNEGSKA (reference sequence).

This rearrangement joins TRBV6-2 or TRBV6-3 to TRBJ1-1, with no clear D. Deletions cut 5 bases from V and 1 base from J, with 11 bases between. This CDR3 is 14 amino acids long. Germline V gene lookup returns CDR1 MNHEY and CDR2 SVGEGT. DNA of the CDR3: TGTGCCAGCAGTGGAAGAGGGCGGAACACTGAAGCTTTCTTT. It translates to CASSGRGRNTEAFF.

V usage is TRBV3-1 and J usage is TRBJ2-5, with D perhaps matching TRBD1 or TRBD2 (6 bases each). This CDR3 contains 15 residues. V gave up 1 base and J gave up 1 base, with 10 bases separating them. The germline V gene has CDR1 LGHDT and CDR2 YNNKEL (reference sequence). The CDR3 DNA sequence: TGTGCCAGCAGCCAAGGGGGGGCCCTCCAAGAGACCCAGTACTTC. It encodes CASSQGGALQETQYF.

This clonotype was detected ten times or more. V is TRBV12-3 or TRBV12-4 and J is TRBJ1-2, with D possibly matching TRBD1 (5 bases). Trimming took 1 base from V and 2 from J, leaving 8 bases between them. There are 14 residues in the CDR3. The CDR3 here is CASSLGGENYGYTF. DNA of the CDR3: TGTGCCAGCAGTTTAGGGGGGGAAAACTATGGCTACACCTTC.

This clonotype appeared a few times. The chain combines TRBV7-2 with TRBJ2-5; D uncertain. Trimming pared 1 base from V and 0 bases from J, leaving 6 bases between. The CDR3 loop spans 14 amino acids. Germline CDR1 reads SGHTA; CDR2 reads FQGNSA. The CDR3 loop is CASSLGYHQETQYF. The CDR3 bases are TGTGCCAGCAGCTTAGGATACCACCAAGAGACCCAGTACTTC.